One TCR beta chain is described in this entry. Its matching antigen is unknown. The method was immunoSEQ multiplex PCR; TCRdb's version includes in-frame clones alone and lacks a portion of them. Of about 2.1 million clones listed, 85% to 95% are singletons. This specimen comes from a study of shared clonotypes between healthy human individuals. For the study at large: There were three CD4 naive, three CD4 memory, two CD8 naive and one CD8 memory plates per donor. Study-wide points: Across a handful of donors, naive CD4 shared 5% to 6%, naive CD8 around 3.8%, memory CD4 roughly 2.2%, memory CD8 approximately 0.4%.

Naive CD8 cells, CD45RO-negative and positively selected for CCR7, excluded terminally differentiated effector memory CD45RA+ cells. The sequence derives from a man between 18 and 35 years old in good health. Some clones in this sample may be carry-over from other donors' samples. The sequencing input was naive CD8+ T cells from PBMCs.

The CDR3 spells CATSSGGLQGSYGYTF. The CDR3 nucleotides are TGTGCCACCAGCAGCGGGGGGCTACAGGGAAGCTATGGCTACACCTTC. The V call is TRBV15, the J call TRBJ1-2; maybe TRBD1 (6 bases). Germline loops: CDR1 LNHNV, CDR2 YYDKDF (reference sequence). V was cut by 3 bases and J by 4 bases, with 18 bases left in between. The CDR3 contains 16 residues.